This T cell receptor beta chain was recovered during a study of T cells in Graves' hyperthyroidism and ophthalmopathy. Looking at the study overall: Once the initial diagnosis was made, peripheral blood was obtained before any treatment.

Authors of the study amplified TCR beta CDR3 regions from RNA transcripts. A set of HTBI primers served as the primers for a first-round RT-PCR of the TCR CDR3. In TCRdb, the multiplex PCR reads were re-called with MiXCR into one record per CDR3 protein. The sample carries some 460,000 distinct CDR3 sequences, around 14% recorded once. At least ten counts were recorded for this clonotype. Its antigen is currently unknown. General study findings and limits: Median prediction lead before ophthalmopathy onset was about 6.7 months with the model.

The specimen was blood. This sequence was found in a woman between 18 and 30 years old with Graves' hyperthyroidism.

CDR3 region: CATSDRTGGDTQYF. CDR3 sequence (DNA): TGTGCCACCAGCGACCGGACAGGGGGAGATACGCAGTATTTT. V gene TRBV15 combines with J gene TRBJ2-3, with 10 bases identical to TRBD1. The CDR3 runs 14 residues. CDR1 and CDR2 from the germline V gene are LNHNV and YYDKDF (reference sequence). The ends lost 5 bases at V and 5 bases at J; junction bases unmatched: 4.